One T cell receptor (beta chain) is described in this entry. What it binds is unknown. The CDR3 totals 15 residues. In germline, CDR1 is SGHNT, CDR2 YENEEA. V was pared by 5 bases and J by 10 bases, with 6 bases of the junction left unmatched. A library of TCRbeta sequences, prepared with unique molecular identifiers, was generated. TCRdb reprocessed the PCR reads with MiXCR, giving one entry per CDR3 protein. The repertoire holds around 270,000 distinct CDR3 sequences, approximately 7.3% seen once, with 8.5% to 9.5% in the top ten. This entry is derived from a study of T-cell reconstitution after alpha-beta-depleted transplantation in children. Notes on the study in general: In some patients, recipient T cells and intrathymic progenitors surviving conditioning explained high day-60 diversity. By one year post-transplant, T-cell counts and diversity largely arose from T cells that were newly produced.

This receptor was identified in a female patient aged 2 to 10 who had a stem cell transplant for Fanconi anemia, so the T cells may come from the graft donor. The sample in question was peripheral blood, obtained 360 days after TCRalphabeta/CD19-depleted stem cell transplant. The V call is TRBV11-3, the J call TRBJ2-1; 15 bases are shared with TRBD2. CDR3 nucleotide sequence: TGTGCCAGCAGCCTGGGACTAGCGGGGGGACTCGAGCAGTTCTTC. Its protein product is CASSLGLAGGLEQFF. Combining the CDR3 with reference TRBV11-3 and TRBJ2-1 gives the whole variable domain EAGVVQSPRYKIIEKKQPVAFWCNPISGHNTLYWYLQNLGQGPELLIRYENEEAVDDSQLPKDRFSAERLKGVDSTLKIQPAELGDSAVYLCASSLGLAGGLEQFFGPGTRLTVL.